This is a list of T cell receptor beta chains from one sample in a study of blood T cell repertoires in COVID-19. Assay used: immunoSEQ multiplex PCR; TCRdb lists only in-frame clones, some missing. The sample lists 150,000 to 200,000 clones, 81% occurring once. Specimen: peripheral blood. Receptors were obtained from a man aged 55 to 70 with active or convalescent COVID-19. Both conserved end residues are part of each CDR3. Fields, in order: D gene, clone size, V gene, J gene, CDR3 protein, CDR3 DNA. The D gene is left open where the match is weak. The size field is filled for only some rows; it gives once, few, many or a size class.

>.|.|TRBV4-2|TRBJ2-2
CASSQDPRGAGELFF
TGTGCCAGCAGCCAAGACCCCAGGGGGGCCGGGGAGCTGTTTTTT
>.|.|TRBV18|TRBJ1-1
CASSPATGVPTEAFF
TGTGCCAGCTCACCGGCGACCGGGGTACCGACCGAAGCTTTCTTT
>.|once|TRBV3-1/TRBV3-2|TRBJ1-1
CASSHELPNTEAFF
TGTGCCAGCAGCCATGAGCTGCCGAACACTGAAGCTTTCTTT
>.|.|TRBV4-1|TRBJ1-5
CASSPGGNQPQHF
TGCGCCAGCAGCCCCGGGGGGAATCAGCCCCAGCATTTT
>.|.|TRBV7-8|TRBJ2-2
CASSLAGGRTGELFF
TGTGCCAGCAGCTTAGCGGGGGGTCGGACCGGGGAGCTGTTTTTT
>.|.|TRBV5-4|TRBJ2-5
CASSQGMRGETQYF
TGTGCCAGCAGCCAGGGGATGAGAGGAGAGACCCAGTACTTC
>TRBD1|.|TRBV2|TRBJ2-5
CASSGQTGGQETQYF
TGTGCCAGCAGTGGTCAGACAGGGGGCCAAGAGACCCAGTACTTC
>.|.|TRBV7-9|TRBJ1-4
CASSLTGVGEKLFF
TGTGCCAGCTCCTTAACAGGAGTAGGAGAAAAACTGTTTTTT
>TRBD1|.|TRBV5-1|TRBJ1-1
CASSYAGGTEAFF
TGCGCCAGCAGCTATGCAGGGGGAACTGAAGCTTTCTTT
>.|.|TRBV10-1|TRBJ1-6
CASSMEQSSPLHF
TGCGCCAGCAGTATGGAGCAATCTTCACCCCTCCACTTT
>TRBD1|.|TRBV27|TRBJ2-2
CASKTGVDTGELFF
TGTGCCAGCAAAACAGGGGTCGACACCGGGGAGCTGTTTTTT
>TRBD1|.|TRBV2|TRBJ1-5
CASTGTGGNQPQHF
TGTGCCAGCACTGGGACAGGGGGCAATCAGCCCCAGCATTTT
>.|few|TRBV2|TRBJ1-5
CASRTGTGTNQPQHF
TGTGCCAGCAGGACCGGGACTGGAACCAATCAGCCCCAGCATTTT
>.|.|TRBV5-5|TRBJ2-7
CASSFLDRPPEQYF
TGTGCCAGCAGCTTCCTCGACAGACCTCCGGAGCAGTACTTC
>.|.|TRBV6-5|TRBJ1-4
CASSYSTPPNEKLFF
TGTGCCAGCAGTTACTCGACACCACCTAATGAAAAACTGTTTTTT
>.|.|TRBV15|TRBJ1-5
CATSRDEQGQPQHF
TGTGCCACCAGCAGAGATGAACAGGGTCAGCCCCAGCATTTT
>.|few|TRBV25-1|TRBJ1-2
CASSAQGKGYTF
TGTGCCAGCAGTGCACAGGGTAAGGGCTACACCTTC
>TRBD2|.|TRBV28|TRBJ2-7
CASRLAGLYEQYF
TGTGCCAGCAGGTTAGCGGGACTCTACGAGCAGTACTTC
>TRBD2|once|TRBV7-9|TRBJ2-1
CASSVSTSGGHNEQFF
TGTGCCAGCAGCGTCTCGACTAGCGGGGGACACAATGAGCAGTTCTTC
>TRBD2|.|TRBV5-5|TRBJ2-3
CASSLEAGGLRTQYF
TGTGCCAGCAGCTTGGAGGCGGGGGGATTGCGTACGCAGTATTTT
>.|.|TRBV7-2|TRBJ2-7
CASSGQQGNYEQYF
TGTGCCAGCAGCGGACAACAGGGAAACTACGAGCAGTACTTC
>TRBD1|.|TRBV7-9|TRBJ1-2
CASSLPGQNNYGYTF
TGTGCCAGCAGCTTACCGGGACAGAATAACTATGGCTACACCTTC
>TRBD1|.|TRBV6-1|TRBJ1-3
CASSERTGSPGNTIYF
TGTGCCAGCAGTGAGAGGACAGGGAGTCCTGGAAACACCATATATTTT
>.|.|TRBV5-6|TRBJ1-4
CASSLGRGPTNEKLFF
TGTGCCAGCAGCTTGGGCAGGGGACCTACTAATGAAAAACTGTTTTTT
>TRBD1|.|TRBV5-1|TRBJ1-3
CASSPGQTPGNTIYF
TGCGCCAGCAGCCCGGGACAGACCCCTGGAAACACCATATATTTT
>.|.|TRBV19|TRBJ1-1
CASAYQGYTEAFF
TGTGCCAGTGCCTACCAGGGGTACACTGAAGCTTTCTTT
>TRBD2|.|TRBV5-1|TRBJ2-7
CASSQLPGLGAEQYF
TGCGCCAGCAGCCAGCTACCGGGACTAGGCGCCGAGCAGTACTTC
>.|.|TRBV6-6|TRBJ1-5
CASRLVMANQPQHF
TGTGCCAGCAGGCTTGTGATGGCCAATCAGCCCCAGCATTTT